The 27 T cell receptor beta chains given below trace back to one sample, sequenced in a study of T-cell reconstitution after alpha-beta-depleted transplantation in children. The library targeted TCRbeta and was prepared with unique molecular identifiers. TCRdb re-analysed the PCR reads in MiXCR, keeping a single row per CDR3 protein. The sample contains approximately 300,000 distinct CDR3 sequences, 11% of which appear only once. Sequences were derived from peripheral blood, sampled 180 days after TCRalphabeta/CD19-depleted stem cell transplant. The receptors come from a male patient between 2 and 9 years old who had a stem cell transplant for chronic granulomatous disease, so the T cells may come from the graft donor.

This clonotype was observed many times. The CDR3: CASSSLAGFPYEQYF. CDR3 sequence (DNA): TGTGCCAGCAGTTCCTTAGCGGGTTTCCCCTACGAGCAGTACTTC. This sequence joins TRBV28 and TRBJ2-7, with 7 bases matching TRBD2. This CDR3 has 15 amino acids. Losses at the gene ends were 4 bases for V and 2 bases for J; bases not matched to a gene: 8. From germline, CDR1 is MDHEN and CDR2 SYDVKM.

This clonotype was seen at least ten times. This chain joins TRBV27 and TRBJ2-2; D might be TRBD2 (6 bases). The CDR3 is 14 residues long. Per germline, CDR1 MNHEY and CDR2 SMNVEV (reference sequence). V lost 3 bases, J lost 5 bases, and 10 bases lay in between. The CDR3, as DNA: TGTGCCAGCAGTTTCCGCAGCGGGACCGGGGAGCTGTTTTTT. As protein: CASSFRSGTGELFF.

This clonotype has ten or more counts. The gene calls are TRBV15 and TRBJ1-2; tentatively, D is TRBD1 (5 bases). CDR3 size: 13 residues. Germline V gives CDR1 LNHNV, CDR2 YYDKDF (reference sequence). With 6 bases removed from V and 3 bases from J, the gap between germline ends came to 11 bases. The CDR3 reads CATRNGHDYGYTF. In DNA, the CDR3 is TGTGCCACCAGAAACGGACATGACTATGGCTACACCTTC.

On this clonotype: The junction and the germline gene differ at one end; a read error may be behind it. The chain links TRBV20-1 to TRBJ2-1; 12 nucleotides line up with TRBD2. Germline V CDR1 and CDR2: DFQATT, SNEGSKA (reference sequence). The CDR3 spans 13 residues. The CDR3 loop is CSASQLAGGDEQF. The DNA for the CDR3 is TGCAGTGCTAGCCAACTAGCGGGAGGCGATGAGCAGTTC.

For this clonotype: The junction and the germline gene differ at one end; a read error may be behind it. The gene calls are TRBV24-1 and TRBJ1-1; D is uncertain. Germline V gene sequence: CDR1 KGHDR, CDR2 SFDVKD. The CDR3 loop spans 14 amino acids. CDR3 residues: CATGDTDGNTEAFF. The DNA of the CDR3 is TGTGCCACCGGTGATACCGACGGGAACACTGAAGCTTTCTTT.

This clonotype was observed a few times. The chain employs TRBV7-9 and TRBJ2-4; tentatively, D is TRBD2 (7 bases). This CDR3 comprises 17 residues. Germline V gene lookup returns CDR1 SEHNR and CDR2 FQNEAQ (reference sequence). Trimming cost V 1 base and J 5 bases, with 18 bases left between them. CDR3 sequence: CASSLVRGGGGQNIQYF. The CDR3, as DNA: TGTGCCAGCAGCTTAGTGCGAGGAGGGGGGGGCCAAAACATTCAGTACTTC.

At least ten counts were recorded for this clonotype. This chain links TRBV28 with TRBJ2-5; 10 nucleotides agree with TRBD2. CDR3 length: 14 amino acids. V dropped 6 bases and J dropped 6; count of bases not matched to a gene: 7. CDR1 and CDR2 from the germline V gene are MDHEN and SYDVKM. CDR3 sequence reads: CASRRIAGGQTQYF. In DNA form, the CDR3 reads TGTGCCAGCAGGAGAATAGCGGGAGGACAGACCCAGTACTTC.

This clonotype was counted ten times or more. The genes are TRBV28 and TRBJ2-3; D is unclear. Germline CDR1 MDHEN, CDR2 SYDVKM. Trimming took 3 bases from V and 1 from J, leaving 8 bases between them. The CDR3 runs 14 residues. CDR3 loop: CASSFTGRTDTQYF. The DNA of the CDR3 is TGTGCCAGCAGTTTTACTGGTCGCACAGATACGCAGTATTTT. Combining the CDR3 with reference TRBV28 and TRBJ2-3 gives the whole variable domain DVKVTQSSRYLVKRTGEKVFLECVQDMDHENMFWYRQDPGLGLRLIYFSYDVKMKEKGDIPEGYSVSREKKERFSLILESASTNQTSMYLCASSFTGRTDTQYFGPGTRLTVL.

This clonotype came up many times. The chain couples TRBV5-1 to TRBJ1-2; 8 bases line up with TRBD1. CDR3 length: 14 residues. The V gene's germline CDR1 is SGHRS and CDR2 YFSETQ. Trimming removed 4 bases from V and 3 bases from J; junction bases left unmatched: 5. Here the CDR3 DNA reads TGCGCCAGCAGCCCCCAGGGGGCAGACTATGGCTACACCTTC. This encodes CASSPQGADYGYTF.

This clonotype was observed at least ten times. Here the CDR3 reads CASKGQGRDTQYF. CDR3 bases: TGTGCCAGCAAAGGACAGGGAAGAGATACGCAGTATTTT. This sequence joins TRBV12-3 or TRBV12-4 and TRBJ2-3; 8 nucleotides align to TRBD1. V gave up 7 bases and J gave up 5 bases; unmatched junction bases: 5. The CDR3 contains 13 residues.

The chain uses TRBV11-2 and TRBJ2-7; 7 bases are a match to TRBD1. With 5 bases clipped from V and 3 bases from J, the junction kept 13 bases outside the gene matches. The CDR3 is made up of 16 amino acids. Germline V gene sequence: CDR1 SGHAT, CDR2 FQNNGV. CDR3 in DNA: TGTGCCAGCAGCCCAAAAGGGGGCCGAAGGGACTACGAGCAGTACTTC. Translation gives CASSPKGGRRDYEQYF.

This clonotype appeared many times. The genes are TRBV7-9 and TRBJ1-6; 8 bases line up with TRBD1. Unmatched junction bases numbered 10, after V lost 2 bases and J lost 7 bases. CDR3 length: 17 amino acids. CDR1 and CDR2 (germline): SEHNR, FQNEAQ (reference sequence). The CDR3 loop is CASSLSPLGDRNSPLHF. The CDR3 DNA sequence: TGTGCCAGCAGCTTATCGCCCCTGGGGGACAGGAATTCACCCCTCCACTTT.

This clonotype was picked up many times. The V call is TRBV5-1, the J call TRBJ1-6; D unresolved. V was cut by 0 bases and J by 7 bases, with 8 bases left in between. The CDR3 totals 14 residues. Germline CDR1 SGHRS, CDR2 YFSETQ. The CDR3 is CASSLEARNSPLHF. As DNA, the CDR3 is TGCGCCAGCAGCTTGGAAGCCCGAAATTCACCCCTCCACTTT.

This clonotype was seen at least ten times. The chain combines TRBV12-3 or TRBV12-4 with TRBJ2-5; possibly TRBD1 or TRBD2 for D (5 bases each). CDR3 length: 14 residues. V lost 5 bases and J lost 5, with 15 bases in between. The CDR3 sequence is CASSRTRDRETQYF. Written as DNA, the CDR3 is TGTGCCAGCAGTCGGACACGGGACCGGGAGACCCAGTACTTC.

This clonotype was found a few times. V and J are TRBV11-2 and TRBJ2-1, with 12 bases aligning to TRBD2. The CDR3 has 18 amino acids. The V gene end was trimmed by 5 bases and the J gene end by 6 bases; junction bases not matched to a gene: 14. Germline V gives CDR1 SGHAT, CDR2 FQNNGV. The CDR3 DNA sequence: TGTGCCAGCAGCCTTCAAGGAGCAGCTAGCGGGAGGGGCAATGAGCAGTTCTTC. It translates to CASSLQGAASGRGNEQFF. Filled out from reference TRBV11-2 and TRBJ2-1, the complete variable domain reads EAGVAQSPRYKIIEKRQSVAFWCNPISGHATLYWYQQILGQGPKLLIQFQNNGVVDDSQLPKDRFSAERLKGVDSTLKIQPAKLEDSAVYLCASSLQGAASGRGNEQFFGPGTRLTVL.

This clonotype was found many times. J is TRBJ2-3 and V is TRBV12-3 or TRBV12-4, with D maybe TRBD2 (6 bases). There are 14 residues in the CDR3. Trimming left V 7 bases short and J 1 base short, with 12 bases between. The chain's CDR3 is CASTSREGTDTQYF. DNA for the CDR3: TGTGCCAGCACCTCGAGGGAGGGCACAGATACGCAGTATTTT.

This clonotype has a count of ten or more. The V and J genes are TRBV9 and TRBJ2-1; D is perhaps TRBD1 or TRBD2 (5 bases each). V lost 3 bases and J lost 0, with 13 bases in between. Germline lookup yields CDR1 SGDLS and CDR2 YYNGEE. The CDR3 is 16 amino acids. The CDR3 region is CASSEADTYSYNEQFF. CDR3 in DNA: TGTGCCAGCAGCGAAGCGGACACGTACTCCTACAATGAGCAGTTCTTC. Supplemented by reference TRBV9 and TRBJ2-1, the full variable domain reads DSGVTQTPKHLITATGQRVTLRCSPRSGDLSVYWYQQSLDQGLQFLIQYYNGEERAKGNILERFSAQQFPDLHSELNLSSLELGDSALYFCASSEADTYSYNEQFFGPGTRLTVL.

The sample holds many counts of this clonotype. The rearrangement joins TRBV12-3 or TRBV12-4 to TRBJ2-7; TRBD1 matches at 7 bases. Unmatched junction bases numbered 25, after V lost 3 bases and J lost 5 bases. The CDR3 covers 20 residues. CDR3 DNA sequence: TGTGCCAGCAGTTTTTGGGCAATGGACAGGACGAGGCTAGGTGGGGACGAGCAGTACTTC. This gives the protein CASSFWAMDRTRLGGDEQYF.

In its sample, this clonotype was seen many times. The genes are TRBV3-1 and TRBJ2-4; TRBD2 matches at 9 bases. V shed 0 bases, J shed 14 bases, and the junction held 14 bases outside the gene matches. Germline V gives CDR1 LGHDT, CDR2 YNNKEL (reference sequence). The CDR3 has 16 residues. DNA of the CDR3: TGTGCCAGCAGCCAAGATCGGGTGTTAGCGGGGGATTCGAAGTACTTC. As protein: CASSQDRVLAGDSKYF.

This clonotype was detected many times. The genes are TRBV6-5 and TRBJ1-3; 7 positions agree with TRBD1. V gave up 6 bases and J gave up 2 bases; unmatched junction bases: 7. The germline gives CDR1 MNHEY, CDR2 SVGAGI. The CDR3 is made up of 15 amino acids. In nucleotides, the CDR3 is TGTGCCAGCAGCCGCAGACAGGGACCTGGAAACACCATATATTTT. Residues: CASSRRQGPGNTIYF.

The table lists this clonotype with many counts. This chain links TRBV13 with TRBJ1-6; 7 bases align to TRBD1. Trimming cost V 5 bases and J 8 bases; bases outside gene matches: 9. Germline V gene data show CDR1 as PRHDT and CDR2 as FYEKMQ (reference sequence). This CDR3 region has 15 residues. CDR3 region: CASSRPGTEDSPLHF. The CDR3 bases are TGTGCCAGCAGCCGCCCCGGGACAGAGGATTCACCCCTCCACTTT.

This clonotype has at least ten counts. This chain connects TRBV24-1 to TRBJ1-1; D unresolved. V gave up 1 base and J gave up 8 bases, with 10 bases separating them. CDR3 length equals 13 residues. The germline V gene encodes CDR1 KGHDR and CDR2 SFDVKD. As DNA, the CDR3 is TGTGCCACCAGTGATTTCCCTGACCCCGAAGCTTTCTTT. Amino acid sequence: CATSDFPDPEAFF.

This clonotype showed up many times. CDR3: CAAVYQETQYF. CDR3 bases: TGTGCCGCAGTATACCAAGAGACCCAGTACTTC. The chain is built from TRBV2 and TRBJ2-5; D gene uncertain. V lost 11 bases and J 0 bases, leaving 7 bases between the germline ends. CDR1 SNHLY and CDR2 FYNNEI come from the germline V gene. This CDR3 has 11 residues.

Ten or more counts support this clonotype. The rearrangement joins TRBV12-3 or TRBV12-4 to TRBJ2-1, with D maybe TRBD2 (6 bases). This CDR3 is built from 14 residues. Trimming pared 8 bases from V and 3 bases from J, leaving 14 bases between. CDR3: CASGGGALYNEQFF. CDR3 coding DNA: TGTGCCAGCGGCGGCGGGGCGCTCTACAATGAGCAGTTCTTC.

The table lists this clonotype with many counts. The CDR3 DNA reads as TGCAGTGCAAAACAGCCCGGTGAAAAACTGTTTTTT. Translating gives CSAKQPGEKLFF. V and J are TRBV20-1 and TRBJ1-4; D is unclear. Between the trimmed V and J ends, which lost 6 bases and 7 bases, there was a span of 12 bases. This CDR3 is built from 12 residues. Germline CDR1 and CDR2: DFQATT and SNEGSKA (reference sequence).

This clonotype has a count of ten or more. The rearrangement links TRBV7-9 to TRBJ2-1; TRBD1 aligns across 8 bases. The CDR3 runs 15 residues. V gave up 1 base and J gave up 7 bases; unmatched junction bases: 6. The V gene's germline CDR1 is SEHNR and CDR2 FQNEAQ (reference sequence). In DNA, the CDR3 is TGTGCCAGCAGCTTAGGGGACAGGTCTAAGAATGAGCAGTTCTTC. Its protein product is CASSLGDRSKNEQFF. Full variable domain (rest looked up from reference TRBV7-9 and TRBJ2-1): DTGVSQNPRHKITKRGQNVTFRCDPISEHNRLYWYRQTLGQGPEFLTYFQNEAQLEKSRLLSDRFSAERPKGSFSTLEIQRTEQGDSAMYLCASSLGDRSKNEQFFGPGTRLTVL.

This clonotype appeared many times. This sequence joins TRBV7-9 and TRBJ1-1; no clear D gene. V lost 3 bases, J lost 5 bases, and 10 bases lay in between. Germline assignment: CDR1 SEHNR and CDR2 FQNEAQ (reference sequence). The CDR3 loop spans 13 amino acids. The CDR3 protein is CASSFSRETEAFF. CDR3 DNA: TGTGCCAGCAGCTTCAGTAGGGAAACTGAAGCTTTCTTT. The whole variable domain, remainder taken from reference TRBV7-9 and TRBJ1-1, is DTGVSQNPRHKITKRGQNVTFRCDPISEHNRLYWYRQTLGQGPEFLTYFQNEAQLEKSRLLSDRFSAERPKGSFSTLEIQRTEQGDSAMYLCASSFSRETEAFFGQGTRLTVV.